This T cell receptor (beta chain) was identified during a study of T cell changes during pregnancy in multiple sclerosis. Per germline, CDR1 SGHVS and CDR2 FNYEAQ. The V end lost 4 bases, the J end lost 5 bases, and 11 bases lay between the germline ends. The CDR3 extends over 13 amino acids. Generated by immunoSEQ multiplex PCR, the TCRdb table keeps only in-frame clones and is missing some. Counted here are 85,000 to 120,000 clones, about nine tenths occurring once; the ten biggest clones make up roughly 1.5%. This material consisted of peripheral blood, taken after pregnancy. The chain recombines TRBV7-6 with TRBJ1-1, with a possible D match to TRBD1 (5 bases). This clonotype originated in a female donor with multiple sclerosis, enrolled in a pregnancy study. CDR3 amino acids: CASSWGRGTEAFF. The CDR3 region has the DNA TGTGCCAGCAGCTGGGGACGGGGGACTGAAGCTTTCTTT.